This T cell receptor (beta chain) was captured by sequencing in a study of cytomegalovirus exposure and HLA in healthy donors. As for the study in general: Both the 120 validation repertoires and the approximately 700 first-cohort repertoires used the same platform, as reported by a later analysis. Whole-study results and caveats: Reportedly, diagnosis of cytomegalovirus status by the classifier showed high specificity and sensitivity. Associated with cytomegalovirus, according to the listing, were 150 to 200 TCR beta chains.

An approximately 120-subject validation cohort, separate from the approximately 690-subject first cohort, supplied the donors. Germline CDR1 reads SGHTA; CDR2 reads FQGTGA. This CDR3 is built from 14 residues. V was pared by 5 bases and J by 1 base, with 3 bases of the junction left unmatched. Comment on this clone: Antigen unknown.

Here immunoSEQ multiplex PCR was the method, and the copy in TCRdb shows in-frame clones only, minus some. The table shows 200,000 to 250,000 clones, with 80% to 95% occurring only once. This receptor was identified in a woman younger than 35 in good health and CMV-seronegative. The sequenced sample consisted of PBMCs. V usage is TRBV7-3 and J usage is TRBJ1-1, with TRBD1 matching over 8 bases. CDR3 residues: CASSLDRANTEAFF. CDR3 DNA sequence: TGTGCCAGCAGCCTGGACAGGGCGAACACTGAAGCTTTCTTT.